Following are 9 T cell receptor beta chains from one sample sequenced in a study of breast tumors, draining lymph nodes, adjacent tissues. Samples came from axillary lymph nodes draining the breast cancer. Using its own MiXCR run on the multiplex PCR reads, TCRdb lists one record per CDR3 protein. The sample includes around 190,000 distinct CDR3 sequences, 30% to 35% of them seen just once. Sequenced material: axillary lymph node tissue. The receptors derive from a female donor with breast cancer. Some clones in this sample may be carry-over from other donors' samples.

The chain combines TRBV20-1 with TRBJ1-6; 7 bases line up with TRBD1. This CDR3 comprises 15 residues. The germline gives CDR1 DFQATT, CDR2 SNEGSKA (reference sequence). Trimming removed 5 bases from V and 10 bases from J; junction bases left unmatched: 14. The CDR3 DNA sequence: TGCAGTGCTCCCCGAGGGGGCCCAATTATCTCACCCCTCCACTTT. Protein product: CSAPRGGPIISPLHF.

Turning to this clonotype: With a much larger clone just one base away, this may be a read error. The chain employs TRBV6-2 or TRBV6-3 and TRBJ2-7; 9 bases map to TRBD1. This CDR3 has 15 amino acids. CDR1 is MNHEY and CDR2 is SVGEGT in the germline V gene. The CDR3 DNA reads TGTGCCAGCAGTACGTACAGGGACAGGGTATACGGGCAGTACTTC. It yields the protein CASSTYRDRVYGQYF.

This clonotype was observed a handful of times. This chain connects TRBV5-6 to TRBJ1-1; a possible D gene is TRBD1 (6 bases). Germline V gene lookup returns CDR1 SGHDT and CDR2 YYEEEE. This CDR3 is 17 amino acids long. Deletions cut 1 base from V and 0 bases from J, with 16 bases between. The DNA of the CDR3 is TGTGCCAGCAGCTTGTGGCGGACAGTTATCCTGAACACTGAAGCTTTCTTT. As protein: CASSLWRTVILNTEAFF.

Turning to this clonotype: At one boundary the junction diverges from the germline segment, which might be a read error. The V gene is TRBV20-1, the J gene TRBJ2-3; TRBD2 is a possible D gene (6 bases). The CDR3 totals 18 residues. Germline V CDR1 and CDR2: DFQATT, SNEGSKA (reference sequence). CDR3 sequence reads: CSVRVGDCRVGMSDTQYF. The CDR3 DNA is TGCAGTGTTAGAGTTGGGGACTGCCGGGTCGGGATGTCAGATACGCAGTATTTT.

In its sample, this clonotype was seen many times. The chain employs TRBV14 and TRBJ2-1; possibly TRBD1 for D (6 bases). The CDR3 has 14 amino acids. Trimming removed 3 bases from V and 6 bases from J, with 12 bases in between. The germline V gene has CDR1 SGHDN and CDR2 FVKESK. CDR3 in DNA: TGTGCCAGCAGCCAGGCGGACAGCCGCAATGAGCAGTTCTTC. Protein sequence: CASSQADSRNEQFF.

This clonotype occurred many times. The chain employs TRBV7-8 and TRBJ1-4; D gene uncertain. Deletions cut 5 bases from V and 2 bases from J, with 12 bases between. The CDR3 is made up of 15 amino acids. The germline V gene has CDR1 SGHVS and CDR2 FQNEAQ. Written as DNA, the CDR3 is TGTGCCAGCAGCAGCATCGGGTACACTAATGAAAAACTGTTTTTT. Encoded protein: CASSSIGYTNEKLFF.

As for this clonotype: Compared with germline, one end of the junction differs, possibly owing to a read error. The chain employs TRBV6-5 and TRBJ2-6, with D perhaps matching TRBD1 (5 bases). Germline CDR1 is MNHEY and CDR2 is SVGAGI. The CDR3 runs to 16 residues. The CDR3 is CASSYFLGSGADVLTF. The CDR3 DNA is TGTGCCAGCAGTTACTTCTTGGGTTCTGGGGCCGACGTCCTGACTTTC.

In this sample, this clonotype turned up many times. J is TRBJ2-1 and V is TRBV11-2; D gene uncertain. Germline CDR1 and CDR2: SGHAT and FQNNGV. V dropped 1 base and J dropped 7 bases, with 11 bases sitting between them. The CDR3 length is 14 residues. CDR3: CASSLVSRRNEQFF. Here the CDR3 DNA reads TGTGCCAGCAGCTTAGTATCGCGCAGGAATGAGCAGTTCTTC.

This clonotype was observed at least ten times. The chain recombines TRBV19 with TRBJ2-7; D unclear. This CDR3 comprises 13 residues. Trimming left V 4 bases short and J 2 bases short, with 9 bases between. The germline gives CDR1 LNHDA, CDR2 SQIVND (reference sequence). Here the CDR3 reads CASSSGRPYEQYF. CDR3 nucleotides: TGTGCCAGTAGTAGTGGACGGCCCTACGAGCAGTACTTC.